One sample yielded the 20 T cell receptor beta chains listed below, sequenced in a study of T cell responses to AZD1222 COVID-19 vaccine. This table comes from immunoSEQ multiplex PCR, and its TCRdb copy is limited to in-frame clones, with some not included. The top ten hold around 6.7% of the sample, which has roughly 85,000 clones, 85% to 90% seen once. The source was peripheral blood, collected on day 0 of AZD1222 vaccination. All receptors come from an adult in good health.

This chain uses TRBV6-2 or TRBV6-3 with TRBJ2-1; possible D gene TRBD1, 5 bases. This CDR3 contains 14 residues. The V end lost 0 bases, the J end lost 6 bases, and 9 bases lay between the germline ends. The germline gives CDR1 MNHEY, CDR2 SVGEGT. The CDR3 DNA sequence: TGTGCCAGCAGTTACTCACAGGTCCCCAATGAGCAGTTCTTC. Translation: CASSYSQVPNEQFF.

This chain uses TRBV6-5 with TRBJ1-1; 8 bases match TRBD1. CDR3 length: 14 residues. The germline gives CDR1 MNHEY, CDR2 SVGAGI. Trimming cost V 2 bases and J 6 bases; bases outside gene matches: 5. The CDR3 DNA reads as TGTGCCAGCAGTTACGTCAGGGGGCTCGCTGAAGCTTTCTTT. Translation gives CASSYVRGLAEAFF.

The chain has TRBV24-1 and TRBJ2-2; 9 nucleotides agree with TRBD2. CDR1 is KGHDR and CDR2 is SFDVKD in the germline V gene. This CDR3 region has 14 residues. V lost 9 bases, J lost 2 bases, and 3 bases stayed unmatched. This chain's CDR3 is CATRRGGNTGELFF. The CDR3 DNA is TGTGCCACCCGGCGGGGGGGCAACACCGGGGAGCTGTTTTTT.

This clone was observed a single time. The chain has TRBV27 and TRBJ1-1, with D possibly TRBD1 on 5 matching bases. Looked up from germline, CDR1 is MNHEY and CDR2 is SMNVEV (reference sequence). Trimming pared 7 bases from V and 3 bases from J, leaving 12 bases between. CDR3 size: 13 residues. The CDR3 nucleotides read TGTGCCAGCAAAACGGAGGGGCACACTGAAGCTTTCTTT. Translating it yields CASKTEGHTEAFF.

There are a few counts of this clone. V gene TRBV4-1 combines with J gene TRBJ2-1, with 13 bases identical to TRBD2. The CDR3 totals 16 residues. Unmatched junction bases numbered 6, after V lost 4 bases and J lost 6 bases. Looked up from germline, CDR1 is MGHRA and CDR2 is YSYEKL. The CDR3 nucleotides are TGCGCCAGCAGCCGGATAACTAGCGGGGGGGTCAATGAGCAGTTCTTC. Amino acid sequence: CASSRITSGGVNEQFF.

The chain uses TRBV9 and TRBJ1-2; D is perhaps TRBD1 (6 bases). The CDR3 sequence is 13 residues long. The V end was cut by 4 bases, the J end by 4 bases, with 11 bases between. Germline loops: CDR1 SGDLS, CDR2 YYNGEE. The CDR3 loop is CASSPTGTYGYTF. As DNA, the CDR3 is TGTGCCAGCAGCCCCACAGGGACCTATGGCTACACCTTC.

This clone is a singleton in its sample. The chain couples TRBV18 to TRBJ2-1; TRBD1 might be the D (5 bases). V lost 0 bases and J 12 bases, leaving 12 bases between the germline ends. The V gene's germline CDR1 is KGHSH and CDR2 LQKENI. The CDR3 covers 13 residues. CDR3 nucleotide sequence: TGTGCCAGCTCACCACCCTCAGGGTGGGCGCAGTTCTTC. It is translated as CASSPPSGWAQFF.

The chain carries TRBV10-2 and TRBJ2-1, with 10 positions matching TRBD2. Germline CDR1 WSHSY, CDR2 SAAADI. The length of the CDR3 is 15 residues. The V and J ends lost 6 bases and 8 bases, in that order; junction bases with no gene match: 10. DNA for the CDR3: TGCGCCAGCAGCGAATCTAGCGGGAGTGGGGATGAGCAGTTCTTC. Protein sequence: CASSESSGSGDEQFF.

V is TRBV6-5 and J is TRBJ2-1; tentatively, D is TRBD1 (5 bases). CDR3 length: 13 amino acids. V was trimmed by 3 bases and J by 5 bases, leaving 8 bases between them. Looked up from germline, CDR1 is MNHEY and CDR2 is SVGAGI. The chain's CDR3 is CASSYSGNNEQFF. The CDR3 nucleotides read TGTGCCAGCAGTTATTCAGGGAACAATGAGCAGTTCTTC.

This sequence joins TRBV6-5 and TRBJ1-2; D unclear. The CDR3 is made up of 11 amino acids. Trimming removed 8 bases at V and 7 bases at J, with 11 bases between. Germline V gene lookup returns CDR1 MNHEY and CDR2 SVGAGI. CDR3 DNA: TGTGCCAGCCGGACGGATCGTGGCTACACCTTC. Protein: CASRTDRGYTF.

The chain recombines TRBV27 with TRBJ2-5, with D unclear. TRBJ2-7 explains the end of the DNA better; the J call may be wrong. The germline V gene encodes CDR1 MNHEY and CDR2 SMNVEV (reference sequence). The CDR3 totals 11 residues. The CDR3 sequence is CASRNSYEQYF. CDR3 DNA sequence: TGTGCCAGCAGAAATTCCTACGAGCAGTACTTC.

This sequence joins TRBV7-9 and TRBJ1-2; D is ambiguous. The CDR3 totals 13 residues. Trimming pared 3 bases from V and 6 bases from J, leaving 11 bases between. CDR1 and CDR2 (germline): SEHNR, FQNEAQ (reference sequence). The CDR3 loop is CASSLRGSNGYTF. CDR3 DNA sequence: TGTGCCAGCAGCTTGCGAGGGTCGAATGGCTACACCTTC. The full variable domain, its missing parts supplied by reference TRBV7-9 and TRBJ1-2, is DTGVSQNPRHKITKRGQNVTFRCDPISEHNRLYWYRQTLGQGPEFLTYFQNEAQLEKSRLLSDRFSAERPKGSFSTLEIQRTEQGDSAMYLCASSLRGSNGYTFGSGTRLTVV.

J is TRBJ2-2 and V is TRBV20-1; 9 positions match TRBD2. This CDR3 contains 15 residues. V lost 3 bases to trimming and J lost 0 bases; unmatched junction nucleotides: 2. Per the germline V gene, CDR1 is DFQATT and CDR2 is SNEGSKA (reference sequence). The CDR3, as DNA: TGCAGTGCTAGTCCTAGCGGGACGAACACCGGGGAGCTGTTTTTT. This codes for CSASPSGTNTGELFF.

This sequence joins TRBV20-1 and TRBJ1-6; D is uncertain. Trimming pared 3 bases from V and 7 bases from J, leaving 16 bases between. Looked up from germline, CDR1 is DFQATT and CDR2 is SNEGSKA (reference sequence). This CDR3 spans 15 amino acids. CDR3 residues: CSASAEGIRNSPLHF. CDR3 sequence (DNA): TGCAGTGCTAGTGCGGAGGGCATCCGGAATTCACCCCTCCACTTT.

J is TRBJ1-3 and V is TRBV30; D ambiguous. The CDR3 is 13 amino acids. V was shortened by 2 bases and J by 1 base, with 6 bases between the two germline ends. The germline V gene has CDR1 GTSNPN and CDR2 SVGIG (reference sequence). This CDR3 reads CAWSMGSGNTIYF. The CDR3 DNA is TGTGCCTGGAGTATGGGGTCTGGAAACACCATATATTTT.

The rearrangement uses TRBV13 and TRBJ1-4; no reliable D call. The V and J ends lost 3 bases and 8 bases respectively, with 19 bases between them. Germline CDR1 and CDR2: PRHDT and FYEKMQ (reference sequence). This CDR3 region has 16 residues. The CDR3 nucleotides are TGTGCCAGCAGCTTTCGAGTTGGTCCTTCGGGGGAAAAACTGTTTTTT. The encoded protein is CASSFRVGPSGEKLFF. Drawing the rest from reference TRBV13 and TRBJ1-4, the complete variable domain is AAGVIQSPRHLIKEKRETATLKCYPIPRHDTVYWYQQGPGQDPQFLISFYEKMQSDKGSIPDRFSAQQFSDYHSELNMSSLELGDSALYFCASSFRVGPSGEKLFFGSGTQLSVL.

This chain links TRBV18 with TRBJ2-1; 8 bases are shared with TRBD1. V gave up 3 bases and J gave up 4 bases; unmatched junction bases: 8. The CDR3 has 16 residues. The germline gives CDR1 KGHSH, CDR2 LQKENI. The CDR3 loop reads CASSPPTGVTYNEQFF. For the CDR3, the DNA is TGTGCCAGCTCACCTCCGACAGGGGTCACGTACAATGAGCAGTTCTTC.

The chain uses TRBV5-4 and TRBJ1-1; D gene ambiguous. Per the germline V gene, CDR1 is SGHNT and CDR2 is YYREEE (reference sequence). This CDR3 has 15 residues. V dropped 0 bases and J dropped 0 bases, with 9 bases sitting between them. Here the CDR3 reads CASSLASTVNTEAFF. In DNA form, the CDR3 reads TGTGCCAGCAGCTTGGCCTCGACGGTGAACACTGAAGCTTTCTTT. Combining the CDR3 with reference TRBV5-4 and TRBJ1-1 gives the whole variable domain ETGVTQSPTHLIKTRGQQVTLRCSSQSGHNTVSWYQQALGQGPQFIFQYYREEENGRGNFPPRFSGLQFPNYSSELNVNALELDDSALYLCASSLASTVNTEAFFGQGTRLTVV.

The V call is TRBV7-2, the J call TRBJ2-7; D is undetermined. The CDR3 has 11 residues. Germline values: CDR1 SGHTA, CDR2 FQGNSA. Trimming took 3 bases from V and 2 from J, leaving 2 bases between them. The CDR3 coding sequence is TGTGCCAGCAGCTTGACCTACGAGCAGTACTTC. Amino acids: CASSLTYEQYF.

The chain uses TRBV6-5 and TRBJ1-1, with 8 bases lining up with TRBD1. The CDR3 extends over 15 amino acids. The V gene's germline CDR1 is MNHEY and CDR2 SVGAGI. The trim removed 3 bases at V and 3 bases at J, leaving 6 bases unmatched. CDR3 region: CASSYVRTGYTEAFF. CDR3 in DNA: TGTGCCAGCAGTTATGTCCGGACAGGGTACACTGAAGCTTTCTTT.